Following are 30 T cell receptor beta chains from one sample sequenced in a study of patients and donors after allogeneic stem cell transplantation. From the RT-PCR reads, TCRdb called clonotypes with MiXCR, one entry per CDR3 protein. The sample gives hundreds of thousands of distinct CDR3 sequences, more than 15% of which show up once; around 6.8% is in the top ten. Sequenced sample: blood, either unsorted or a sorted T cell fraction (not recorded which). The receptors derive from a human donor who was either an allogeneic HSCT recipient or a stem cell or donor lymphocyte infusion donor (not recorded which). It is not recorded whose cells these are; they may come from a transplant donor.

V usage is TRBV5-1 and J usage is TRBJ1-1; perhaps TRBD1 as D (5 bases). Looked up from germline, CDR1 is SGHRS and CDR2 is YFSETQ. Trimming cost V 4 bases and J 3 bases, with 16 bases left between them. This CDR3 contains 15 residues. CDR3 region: CASSLTGQGDTEAFF. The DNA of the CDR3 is TGCGCCAGCAGCCTCACGGGGCAGGGAGACACTGAAGCTTTCTTT.

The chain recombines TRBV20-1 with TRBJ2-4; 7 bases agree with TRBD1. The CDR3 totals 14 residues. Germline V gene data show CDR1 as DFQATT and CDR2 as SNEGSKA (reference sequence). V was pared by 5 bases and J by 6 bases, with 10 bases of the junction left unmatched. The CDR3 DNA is TGCAGTGCTGGGACAGTCCCGTCGGGAAACATTCAGTACTTC. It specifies CSAGTVPSGNIQYF.

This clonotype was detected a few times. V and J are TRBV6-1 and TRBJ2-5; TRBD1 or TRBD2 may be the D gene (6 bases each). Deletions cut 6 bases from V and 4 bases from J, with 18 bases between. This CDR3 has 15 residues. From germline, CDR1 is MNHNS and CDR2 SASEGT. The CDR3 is CASSVWTVEGETQYF. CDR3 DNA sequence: TGTGCCAGCAGCGTATGGACAGTGGAGGGAGAGACCCAGTACTTC.

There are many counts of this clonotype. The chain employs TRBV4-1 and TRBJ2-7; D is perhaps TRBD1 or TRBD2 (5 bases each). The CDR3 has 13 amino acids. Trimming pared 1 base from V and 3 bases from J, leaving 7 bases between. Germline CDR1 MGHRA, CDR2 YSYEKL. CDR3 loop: CASSQGDRYEQYF. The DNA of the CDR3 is TGCGCCAGCAGCCAAGGGGACCGCTACGAGCAGTACTTC.

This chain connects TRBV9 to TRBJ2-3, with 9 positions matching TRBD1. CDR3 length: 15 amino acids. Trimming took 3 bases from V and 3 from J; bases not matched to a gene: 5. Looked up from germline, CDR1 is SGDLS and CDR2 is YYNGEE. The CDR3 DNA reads TGTGCCAGCAGCGATCGGGACAGGGCGACAGATACGCAGTATTTT. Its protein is CASSDRDRATDTQYF. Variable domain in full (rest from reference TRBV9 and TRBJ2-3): DSGVTQTPKHLITATGQRVTLRCSPRSGDLSVYWYQQSLDQGLQFLIQYYNGEERAKGNILERFSAQQFPDLHSELNLSSLELGDSALYFCASSDRDRATDTQYFGPGTRLTVL.

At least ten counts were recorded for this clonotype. The CDR3 reads CASSQEGQGSTEQYF. The CDR3, as DNA: TGTGCCAGCAGCCAAGAGGGGCAGGGGAGCACCGAGCAGTACTTC. This rearrangement joins TRBV3-1 to TRBJ2-7; TRBD1 might be the D (6 bases). Trimming removed 0 bases at V and 6 bases at J, with 15 bases between. The CDR3 runs 15 residues. The germline V gene has CDR1 LGHDT and CDR2 YNNKEL (reference sequence).

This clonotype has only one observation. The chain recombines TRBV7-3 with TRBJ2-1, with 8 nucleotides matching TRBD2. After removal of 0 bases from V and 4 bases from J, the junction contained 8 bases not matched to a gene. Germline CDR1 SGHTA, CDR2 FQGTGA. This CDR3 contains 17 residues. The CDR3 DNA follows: TGTGCCAGCAGCTTAACCCCGATCGGGGGGGCATACAATGAGCAGTTCTTC. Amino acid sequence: CASSLTPIGGAYNEQFF.

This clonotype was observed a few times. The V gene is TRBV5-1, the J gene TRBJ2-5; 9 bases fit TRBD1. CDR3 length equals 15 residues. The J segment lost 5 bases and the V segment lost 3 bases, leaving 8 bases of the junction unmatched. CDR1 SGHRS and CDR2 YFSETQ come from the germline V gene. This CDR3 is CASSSNRGQGETQYF. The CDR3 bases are TGCGCCAGCAGCTCGAACAGGGGGCAGGGGGAGACCCAGTACTTC.

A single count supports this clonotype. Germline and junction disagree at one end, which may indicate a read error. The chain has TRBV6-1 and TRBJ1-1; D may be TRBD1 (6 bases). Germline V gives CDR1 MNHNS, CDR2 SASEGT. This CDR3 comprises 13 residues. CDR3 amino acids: CASSLRTVTVAFF. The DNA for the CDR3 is TGTGCCAGCAGCCTTAGGACAGTTACTGTAGCTTTCTTT.

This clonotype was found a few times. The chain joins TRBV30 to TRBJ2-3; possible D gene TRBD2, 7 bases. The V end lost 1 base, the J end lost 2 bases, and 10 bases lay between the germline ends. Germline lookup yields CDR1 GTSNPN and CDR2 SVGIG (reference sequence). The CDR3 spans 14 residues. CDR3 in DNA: TGTGCCTGGAGTGAGGGGGGGAACACAGATACGCAGTATTTT. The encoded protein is CAWSEGGNTDTQYF.

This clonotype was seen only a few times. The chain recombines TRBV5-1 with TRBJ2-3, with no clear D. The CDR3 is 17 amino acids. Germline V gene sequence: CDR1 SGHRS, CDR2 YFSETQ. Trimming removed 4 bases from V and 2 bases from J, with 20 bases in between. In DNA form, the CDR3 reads TGCGCCAGCAGCCCCCGCTCCGGTCCAGAGAACACAGATACGCAGTATTTT. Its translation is CASSPRSGPENTDTQYF.

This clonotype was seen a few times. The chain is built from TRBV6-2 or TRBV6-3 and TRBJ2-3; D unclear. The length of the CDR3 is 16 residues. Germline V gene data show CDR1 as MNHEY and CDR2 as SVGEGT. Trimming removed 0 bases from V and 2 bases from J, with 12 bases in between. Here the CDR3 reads CASSYSKLGPTDTQYF. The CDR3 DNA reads TGTGCCAGCAGTTACTCGAAGCTAGGTCCCACAGATACGCAGTATTTT.

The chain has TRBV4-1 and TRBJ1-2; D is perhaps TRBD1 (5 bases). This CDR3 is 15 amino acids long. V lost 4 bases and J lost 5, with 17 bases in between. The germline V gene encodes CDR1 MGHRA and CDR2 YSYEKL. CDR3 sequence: CASSRPERGEYGYTF. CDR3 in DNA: TGCGCCAGCAGCCGCCCGGAGAGGGGAGAATATGGCTACACCTTC.

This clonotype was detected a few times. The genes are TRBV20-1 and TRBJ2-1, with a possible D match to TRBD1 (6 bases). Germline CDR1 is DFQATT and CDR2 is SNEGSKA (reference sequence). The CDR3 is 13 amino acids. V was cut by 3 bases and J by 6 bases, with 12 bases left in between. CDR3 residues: CSARGGQRNEQFF. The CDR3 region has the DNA TGCAGTGCTAGGGGCGGACAGCGCAATGAGCAGTTCTTC.

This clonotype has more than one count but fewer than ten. Here the CDR3 reads CASSTTSTGLAKNIQYF. In DNA form, the CDR3 reads TGCGCCAGCAGCACCACCTCAACAGGGCTAGCCAAAAACATTCAGTACTTC. This chain connects TRBV5-1 to TRBJ2-4, with a tentative D call TRBD1 (6 bases). The V end was cut by 4 bases, the J end by 0 bases, with 17 bases between. This CDR3 has 17 amino acids. Per germline, CDR1 SGHRS and CDR2 YFSETQ.

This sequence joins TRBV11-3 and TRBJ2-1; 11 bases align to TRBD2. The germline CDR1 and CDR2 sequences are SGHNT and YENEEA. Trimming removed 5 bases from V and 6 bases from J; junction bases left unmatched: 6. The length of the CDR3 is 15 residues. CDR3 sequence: CASSPRLAGFNEQFF. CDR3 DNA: TGTGCCAGCAGCCCGCGACTAGCGGGGTTCAATGAGCAGTTCTTC. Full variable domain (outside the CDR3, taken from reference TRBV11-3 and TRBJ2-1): EAGVVQSPRYKIIEKKQPVAFWCNPISGHNTLYWYLQNLGQGPELLIRYENEEAVDDSQLPKDRFSAERLKGVDSTLKIQPAELGDSAVYLCASSPRLAGFNEQFFGPGTRLTVL.

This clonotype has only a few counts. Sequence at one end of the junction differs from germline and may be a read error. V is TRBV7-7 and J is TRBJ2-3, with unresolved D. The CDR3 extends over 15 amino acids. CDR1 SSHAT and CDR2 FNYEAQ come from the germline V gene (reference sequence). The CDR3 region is CASSFHLSVGDTQYF. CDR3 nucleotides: TGTGCTAGCAGCTTCCACCTGTCGGTCGGAGATACGCAGTATTTT.

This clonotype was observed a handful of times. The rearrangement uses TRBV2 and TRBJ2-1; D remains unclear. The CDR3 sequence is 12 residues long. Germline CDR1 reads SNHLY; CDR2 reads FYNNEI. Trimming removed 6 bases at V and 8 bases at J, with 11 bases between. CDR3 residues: CASRDDPYEQFF. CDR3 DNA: TGTGCCAGCAGAGACGATCCTTATGAGCAGTTCTTC.

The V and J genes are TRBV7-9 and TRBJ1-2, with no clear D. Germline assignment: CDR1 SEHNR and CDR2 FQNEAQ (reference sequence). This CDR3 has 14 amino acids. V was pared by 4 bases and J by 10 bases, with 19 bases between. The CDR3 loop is CASSYNMIGQDYTF. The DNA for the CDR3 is TGTGCCAGCAGCTATAATATGATAGGGCAGGACTACACCTTC.

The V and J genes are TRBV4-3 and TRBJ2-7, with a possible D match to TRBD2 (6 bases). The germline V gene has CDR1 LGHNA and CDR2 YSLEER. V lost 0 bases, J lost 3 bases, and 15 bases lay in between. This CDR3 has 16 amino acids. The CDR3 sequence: CASSQDRDSRSYEQYF. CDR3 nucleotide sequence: TGCGCCAGCAGCCAAGATAGGGACTCCCGCAGCTACGAGCAGTACTTC.

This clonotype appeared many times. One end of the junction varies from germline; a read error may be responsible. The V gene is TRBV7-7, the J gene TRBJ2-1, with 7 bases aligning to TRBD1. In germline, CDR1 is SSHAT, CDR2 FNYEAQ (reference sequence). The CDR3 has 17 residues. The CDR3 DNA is TGTGCTAGCAGCTTAGACGCTTCGACAGGGAATCACAATGAGCAGTTCTTC. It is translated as CASSLDASTGNHNEQFF.

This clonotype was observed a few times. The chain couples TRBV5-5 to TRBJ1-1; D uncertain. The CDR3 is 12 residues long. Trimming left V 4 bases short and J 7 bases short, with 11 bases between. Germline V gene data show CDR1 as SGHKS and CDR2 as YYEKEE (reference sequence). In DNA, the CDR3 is TGTGCCAGCAGCCCGTGGGGTCATGAAGCTTTCTTT. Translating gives CASSPWGHEAFF.

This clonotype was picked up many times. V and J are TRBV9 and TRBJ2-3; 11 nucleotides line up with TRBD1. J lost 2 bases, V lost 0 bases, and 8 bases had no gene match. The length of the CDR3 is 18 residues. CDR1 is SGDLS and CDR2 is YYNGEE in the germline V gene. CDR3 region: CASSVALRTGGNTDTQYF. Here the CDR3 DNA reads TGTGCCAGCAGCGTAGCCCTGCGGACAGGGGGCAACACAGATACGCAGTATTTT.

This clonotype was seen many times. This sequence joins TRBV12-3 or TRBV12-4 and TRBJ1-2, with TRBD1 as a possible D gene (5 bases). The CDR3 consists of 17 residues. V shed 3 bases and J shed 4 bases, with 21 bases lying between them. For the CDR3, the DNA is TGTGCCAGCAGTTTGGGGCCAAGAAGACAGAACGTCTATGGCTACACCTTC. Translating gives CASSLGPRRQNVYGYTF.

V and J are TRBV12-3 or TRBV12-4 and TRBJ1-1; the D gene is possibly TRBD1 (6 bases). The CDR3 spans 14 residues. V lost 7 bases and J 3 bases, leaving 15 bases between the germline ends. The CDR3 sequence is CASTLRGGHTEAFF. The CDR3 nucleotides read TGTGCCAGCACCCTAAGGGGGGGGCACACTGAAGCTTTCTTT.

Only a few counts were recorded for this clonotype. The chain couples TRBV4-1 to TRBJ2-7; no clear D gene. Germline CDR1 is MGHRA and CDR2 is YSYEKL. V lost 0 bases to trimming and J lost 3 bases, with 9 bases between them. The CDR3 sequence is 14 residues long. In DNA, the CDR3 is TGCGCCAGCAGCCAAGATCGTTTGGGCTACGAGCAGTACTTC. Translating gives CASSQDRLGYEQYF.

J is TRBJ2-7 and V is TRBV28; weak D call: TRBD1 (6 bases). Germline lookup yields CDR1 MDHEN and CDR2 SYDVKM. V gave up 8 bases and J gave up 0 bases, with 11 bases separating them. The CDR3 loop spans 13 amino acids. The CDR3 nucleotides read TGTGCCAGCTGCGACAGGAGCTCCTACGAGCAGTACTTC. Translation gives CASCDRSSYEQYF. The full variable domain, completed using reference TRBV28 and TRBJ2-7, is DVKVTQSSRYLVKRTGEKVFLECVQDMDHENMFWYRQDPGLGLRLIYFSYDVKMKEKGDIPEGYSVSREKKERFSLILESASTNQTSMYLCASCDRSSYEQYFGPGTRLTVT.

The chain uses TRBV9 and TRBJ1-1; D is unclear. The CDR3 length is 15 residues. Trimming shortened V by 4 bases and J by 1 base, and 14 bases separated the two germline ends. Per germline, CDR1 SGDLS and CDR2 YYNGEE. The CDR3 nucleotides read TGTGCCAGCAGCCCCCGTAGTGGGAGGAACACTGAAGCTTTCTTT. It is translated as CASSPRSGRNTEAFF. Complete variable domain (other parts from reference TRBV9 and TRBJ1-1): DSGVTQTPKHLITATGQRVTLRCSPRSGDLSVYWYQQSLDQGLQFLIQYYNGEERAKGNILERFSAQQFPDLHSELNLSSLELGDSALYFCASSPRSGRNTEAFFGQGTRLTVV.

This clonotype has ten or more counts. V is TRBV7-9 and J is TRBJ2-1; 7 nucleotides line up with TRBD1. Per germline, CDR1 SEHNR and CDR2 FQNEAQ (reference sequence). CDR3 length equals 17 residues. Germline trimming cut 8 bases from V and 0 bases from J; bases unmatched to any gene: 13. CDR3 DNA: TGTGCCAGCGAGACAGGGTTCGGGACGAGCTCCTACAATGAGCAGTTCTTC. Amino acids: CASETGFGTSSYNEQFF.

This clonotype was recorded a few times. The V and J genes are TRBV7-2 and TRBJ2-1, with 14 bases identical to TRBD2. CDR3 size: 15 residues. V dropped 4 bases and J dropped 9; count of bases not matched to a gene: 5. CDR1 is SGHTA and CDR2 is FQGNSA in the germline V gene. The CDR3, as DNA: TGTGCCAGCAGCTCATGGACTAGCGGGGGGTCTGAGCAGTTCTTC. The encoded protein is CASSSWTSGGSEQFF.